These 28 T cell receptor beta chains share one sample of origin, sequenced in a study of T-cell reconstitution after alpha-beta-depleted transplantation in children. Unique molecular identifiers were used in preparing the TCRbeta library. TCRdb reprocessed the PCR reads with MiXCR, giving one entry per CDR3 protein. Here the sample spans around 490,000 distinct CDR3 sequences, about an eighth being singletons. Sequencing used PBMCs, mostly from graft donor cells, obtained 180 days after TCRalphabeta/CD19-depleted stem cell transplant. These receptor sequences come from a female patient aged 2-10 years who had a stem cell transplant for aplastic anemia, so the T cells may come from the graft donor.

This sequence joins TRBV2 and TRBJ2-3, with 11 positions matching TRBD2. The J segment lost 2 bases and the V segment lost 7 bases, leaving 8 bases of the junction unmatched. The CDR3 is made up of 16 amino acids. CDR1 is SNHLY, CDR2 FYNNEI, per germline. The CDR3 sequence: CASISLAGGVTDTQYF. CDR3 DNA: TGTGCCAGCATCTCGTTAGCGGGAGGGGTCACAGATACGCAGTATTTT.

This clonotype was counted a few times. The genes are TRBV28 and TRBJ2-6; possibly TRBD1 for D (5 bases). The CDR3 consists of 15 residues. V was shortened by 6 bases and J by 3 bases, with 12 bases between the two germline ends. The germline CDR1 and CDR2 sequences are MDHEN and SYDVKM. In DNA, the CDR3 is TGTGCCAGCAGACACGCAGGGAATGGGGCCAACGTCCTGACTTTC. Protein product: CASRHAGNGANVLTF.

This clonotype appeared a few times. The chain employs TRBV7-2 and TRBJ2-2, with D perhaps matching TRBD2 (5 bases). CDR1 is SGHTA, CDR2 FQGNSA, per germline. Trimming cost V 6 bases and J 7 bases, with 15 bases left between them. The CDR3 covers 14 residues. Here the CDR3 reads CASRHGEVVGELFF. The DNA of the CDR3 is TGTGCCAGCAGGCACGGGGAAGTAGTCGGGGAGCTGTTTTTT. Full variable domain (remainder filled in from reference TRBV7-2 and TRBJ2-2): GAGVSQSPSNKVTEKGKDVELRCDPISGHTALYWYRQSLGQGLEFLIYFQGNSAPDKSGLPSDRFSAERTGGSVSTLTIQRTQQEDSAVYLCASRHGEVVGELFFGEGSRLTVL.

This clonotype has more than one count but fewer than ten. The CDR3 nucleotides are TGTGCCAGCAGTCTACGACAGAGCTCCTACGAGCAGTACTTC. Residues: CASSLRQSSYEQYF. V and J are TRBV12-3 or TRBV12-4 and TRBJ2-7; the D gene is possibly TRBD1 (5 bases). Trimming removed 5 bases from V and 0 bases from J, with 11 bases in between. The CDR3 spans 14 residues.

This clonotype has just a few counts. For the CDR3, the DNA is TGCAGCGTTGATTCAGCTAGCGGAAATGAGCAGTTCTTC. Residues: CSVDSASGNEQFF. V is TRBV29-1 and J is TRBJ2-1; the match to TRBD2 covers 7 bases. After removal of 3 bases from V and 7 bases from J, the junction contained 6 bases not matched to a gene. Per the germline V gene, CDR1 is SQVTM and CDR2 is ANQGSEA. The CDR3 contains 13 residues.

This clonotype was seen more than once but under ten times. The J gene is TRBJ2-4, the V gene TRBV9, with D perhaps TRBD2 (6 bases). Germline-derived CDR1 and CDR2 are SGDLS and YYNGEE. This CDR3 has 17 amino acids. With 3 bases removed from V and 6 bases from J, the gap between germline ends came to 22 bases. The CDR3 region is CASSADGGVAVGNIQYF. CDR3 bases: TGTGCCAGCAGCGCAGACGGAGGGGTAGCGGTGGGAAACATTCAGTACTTC.

This clonotype was seen only a few times. The gene calls are TRBV7-2 and TRBJ2-7; D remains ambiguous. The CDR3 extends over 15 amino acids. Trimming pared 1 base from V and 2 bases from J, leaving 12 bases between. The germline CDR1 and CDR2 sequences are SGHTA and FQGNSA. The CDR3 reads CASSLGLAIPYEQYF. Written as DNA, the CDR3 is TGTGCCAGCAGCTTAGGACTCGCTATCCCCTACGAGCAGTACTTC.

This clonotype turned up a few times. The CDR3 region is CASTNHPAGGNTGELFF. DNA for the CDR3: TGTGCCAGCACCAACCACCCGGCGGGGGGGAATACCGGGGAGCTGTTTTTT. This chain uses TRBV6-1 with TRBJ2-2; 9 bases line up with TRBD2. The CDR3 extends over 17 amino acids. Germline-derived CDR1 and CDR2 are MNHNS and SASEGT. V dropped 7 bases and J dropped 5; count of bases not matched to a gene: 14.

This clonotype was picked up a small number of times. The gene calls are TRBV5-1 and TRBJ2-3; D might be TRBD1 (6 bases). The germline CDR1 and CDR2 sequences are SGHRS and YFSETQ. The CDR3 length is 15 residues. Trimming cost V 4 bases and J 4 bases, with 16 bases left between them. This CDR3 reads CASSDWDTDSDTQYF. In nucleotides, the CDR3 is TGCGCCAGCAGCGATTGGGACACCGACTCAGATACGCAGTATTTT.

The chain combines TRBV20-1 with TRBJ2-7; maybe TRBD2 (5 bases). Germline V gene lookup returns CDR1 DFQATT and CDR2 SNEGSKA (reference sequence). V lost 0 bases to trimming and J lost 4 bases, with 19 bases between them. This CDR3 spans 16 amino acids. The CDR3 reads CSARDRPFPGDYEQYF. The CDR3 DNA sequence: TGCAGTGCTAGAGATCGTCCTTTCCCCGGGGATTACGAGCAGTACTTC.

This clonotype was seen only a few times. This chain uses TRBV7-2 with TRBJ2-5; TRBD2 might be the D (6 bases). Trimming cost V 0 bases and J 2 bases, with 10 bases left between them. This CDR3 has 15 amino acids. From germline, CDR1 is SGHTA and CDR2 FQGNSA. CDR3 protein: CASSLAGGWQETQYF. The DNA for the CDR3 is TGTGCCAGCAGCTTAGCGGGAGGCTGGCAAGAGACCCAGTACTTC.

This clonotype was seen a handful of times. The chain's CDR3 is CASSTGQVSTNEKLFF. In DNA, the CDR3 is TGCGCCAGCAGTACGGGACAGGTCTCAACTAATGAAAAACTGTTTTTT. The chain links TRBV5-1 to TRBJ1-4, with 8 nucleotides matching TRBD1. The CDR3 spans 16 residues. From germline, CDR1 is SGHRS and CDR2 YFSETQ. The V segment lost 5 bases and the J segment 0 bases; nucleotides outside the gene matches: 6.

This clonotype came up many times. The chain has TRBV5-1 and TRBJ2-7; 8 positions agree with TRBD1. The CDR3 totals 14 residues. Losses at the gene ends were 4 bases for V and 2 bases for J; bases not matched to a gene: 5. Per germline, CDR1 SGHRS and CDR2 YFSETQ. The CDR3 sequence is CASSRGQDTYEQYF. The CDR3 region has the DNA TGCGCCAGCAGCCGGGGACAGGACACCTACGAGCAGTACTTC. Full variable domain (rest looked up from reference TRBV5-1 and TRBJ2-7): KAGVTQTPRYLIKTRGQQVTLSCSPISGHRSVSWYQQTPGQGLQFLFEYFSETQRNKGNFPGRFSGRQFSNSRSEMNVSTLELGDSALYLCASSRGQDTYEQYFGPGTRLTVT.

This clonotype was detected ten times or more. This chain joins TRBV27 and TRBJ2-1; the match to TRBD2 covers 7 bases. Germline lookup yields CDR1 MNHEY and CDR2 SMNVEV (reference sequence). CDR3 length equals 16 residues. The trim removed 3 bases at V and 1 base at J, leaving 6 bases unmatched. The CDR3 DNA reads TGTGCCAGCAGTTTGCTAGCGGCGTCTTCCTACAATGAGCAGTTCTTC. Its translation is CASSLLAASSYNEQFF.

A remark on this clonotype: The junction and the germline gene differ at one end; a read error may be behind it. The V and J genes are TRBV14 and TRBJ1-2; 8 bases agree with TRBD1. CDR3 length: 17 amino acids. Germline CDR1 and CDR2: SGHDN and FVKESK. The CDR3 DNA reads TGTGCCAGCGGCCAGCTAAGGGGGACAGGATCCAACTATGGCTACACCTTC. Translation: CASGQLRGTGSNYGYTF.

This clonotype has more than one count but fewer than ten. The gene calls are TRBV7-2 and TRBJ1-4; 8 nucleotides match TRBD1. J was trimmed by 7 bases and V by 4 bases; bases with no gene match: 5. Germline assignment: CDR1 SGHTA and CDR2 FQGNSA. The CDR3 is made up of 14 amino acids. CDR3 amino acids: CASSYDRGGEKLFF. CDR3 DNA: TGTGCCAGCAGCTATGACAGGGGAGGTGAAAAACTGTTTTTT.

Only a few counts were recorded for this clonotype. V and J are TRBV29-1 and TRBJ1-1; 9 bases agree with TRBD1. V shed 7 bases and J 3 bases; nucleotides not matched to a gene: 6. Per germline, CDR1 SQVTM and CDR2 ANQGSEA. The CDR3 has 13 amino acids. The CDR3 DNA sequence: TGCAGCGCCCACGGGACAGGGTACACTGAAGCTTTCTTT. Protein product: CSAHGTGYTEAFF.

The chain uses TRBV12-3 or TRBV12-4 and TRBJ1-1; D is undetermined. Trimming pared 7 bases from V and 3 bases from J, leaving 6 bases between. This CDR3 contains 11 residues. CDR3: CASTTYTEAFF. The CDR3 nucleotides read TGTGCCAGCACCACGTACACTGAAGCTTTCTTT.

This chain joins TRBV6-5 and TRBJ2-2, with 9 bases lining up with TRBD2. The CDR3 extends over 19 amino acids. The V segment lost 2 bases and the J segment 0 bases; nucleotides outside the gene matches: 10. CDR1 and CDR2 from the germline V gene are MNHEY and SVGAGI. The CDR3 coding sequence is TGTGCCAGCAGTTACGCGGGAGGGCCAAAAACCGCGAACACCGGGGAGCTGTTTTTT. Residues: CASSYAGGPKTANTGELFF.

This sequence joins TRBV2 and TRBJ1-2; D gene ambiguous. The CDR3 totals 16 residues. With 6 bases removed from V and 0 bases from J, the gap between germline ends came to 17 bases. Per germline, CDR1 SNHLY and CDR2 FYNNEI. CDR3 loop: CASRSWAAGSNYGYTF. In DNA form, the CDR3 reads TGTGCCAGCAGATCCTGGGCCGCCGGGTCTAACTATGGCTACACCTTC.

The V call is TRBV9, the J call TRBJ2-3, with TRBD2 as a possible D gene (5 bases). V lost 0 bases and J 3 bases, leaving 11 bases between the germline ends. This CDR3 is built from 15 residues. CDR1 is SGDLS, CDR2 YYNGEE, per germline. The CDR3 is CASSVVPAVTDTQYF. The CDR3 region has the DNA TGTGCCAGCAGCGTAGTGCCAGCGGTGACAGATACGCAGTATTTT.

A few counts support this clonotype. The V gene is TRBV14, the J gene TRBJ2-1, with 15 bases fitting TRBD2. The CDR3 is 16 residues long. J gave up 6 bases and V 4 bases, and 4 bases lay outside the gene matches. The germline gives CDR1 SGHDN, CDR2 FVKESK. The CDR3 here is CASSPKGLAGGNEQFF. CDR3 bases: TGTGCCAGCAGCCCTAAGGGACTAGCGGGAGGCAATGAGCAGTTCTTC.

In its sample, this clonotype was seen many times. The rearrangement links TRBV20-1 to TRBJ2-1; 12 bases align to TRBD2. CDR3 length: 16 amino acids. V lost 2 bases to trimming and J lost 6 bases; unmatched junction nucleotides: 8. Germline CDR1 reads DFQATT; CDR2 reads SNEGSKA (reference sequence). The DNA for the CDR3 is TGCAGTGCTAGATCCCTAGCGGGAGGGAAGGGCAATGAGCAGTTCTTC. As protein: CSARSLAGGKGNEQFF.

This clonotype was recorded a few times. This chain joins TRBV11-3 and TRBJ2-7; D possibly corresponds to TRBD2 (5 bases). The V end was cut by 8 bases, the J end by 1 base, with 6 bases between. This CDR3 region has 11 residues. The V gene's germline CDR1 is SGHNT and CDR2 YENEEA. The CDR3 nucleotides are TGTGCCAGCCGGGGTTCCTACGAGCAGTACGTC. Translation: CASRGSYEQYV.

V usage is TRBV7-3 and J usage is TRBJ1-2, with a possible D match to TRBD1 (5 bases). V was pared by 5 bases and J by 6 bases, with 13 bases between. The CDR3 is made up of 13 amino acids. The germline V gene has CDR1 SGHTA and CDR2 FQGTGA. The CDR3 sequence is CASSPQGGHGYTF. Written as DNA, the CDR3 is TGTGCCAGCAGCCCCCAGGGAGGGCATGGCTACACCTTC.

A few counts support this clonotype. The chain employs TRBV15 and TRBJ2-7; unclear D gene. V lost 0 bases and J lost 2, with 8 bases in between. Germline V gene sequence: CDR1 LNHNV, CDR2 YYDKDF (reference sequence). This CDR3 contains 14 residues. DNA for the CDR3: TGTGCCACCAGCAGAGATCGACTCGCCTACGAGCAGTACGTC. This encodes CATSRDRLAYEQYV.

V usage is TRBV5-1 and J usage is TRBJ2-3, with D possibly being TRBD2 (5 bases). Trimming took 6 bases from V and 4 from J, leaving 12 bases between them. Germline loops: CDR1 SGHRS, CDR2 YFSETQ. The CDR3 consists of 13 residues. CDR3 region: CASNLRGSDTQYF. The CDR3 DNA sequence: TGCGCCAGCAATCTCCGGGGTTCAGATACGCAGTATTTT. The full variable domain, in which reference TRBV5-1 and TRBJ2-3 provide the parts outside the CDR3, is KAGVTQTPRYLIKTRGQQVTLSCSPISGHRSVSWYQQTPGQGLQFLFEYFSETQRNKGNFPGRFSGRQFSNSRSEMNVSTLELGDSALYLCASNLRGSDTQYFGPGTRLTVL.

V gene TRBV6-5 combines with J gene TRBJ2-7; D is uncertain. The CDR3 spans 13 residues. Trimming removed 4 bases at V and 3 bases at J, with 10 bases between. CDR1 is MNHEY and CDR2 is SVGAGI in the germline V gene. The CDR3 DNA reads TGTGCCAGCAGTTCGCAGGACGGCTACGAGCAGTACTTC. Its translation is CASSSQDGYEQYF.